These 26 T cell receptor beta chains came from one sample sequenced in a study of blood T cell repertoires in COVID-19. Profiling relied on immunoSEQ multiplex PCR, and the TCRdb table lists in-frame clones only, not all of them. The sample holds under 350,000 clones, approximately 92% seen once. Sequenced material: peripheral blood. These receptors all stem from a woman in her thirties with COVID-19, enrolled during active disease.

The CDR3 protein is CASTSKTADYGYTF. The CDR3 DNA follows: TGTGCCAGCACCTCCAAGACAGCAGACTATGGCTACACCTTC. This rearrangement joins TRBV7-9 to TRBJ1-2, with TRBD1 as a possible D gene (5 bases). CDR3 length: 14 residues. Germline CDR1 reads SEHNR; CDR2 reads FQNEAQ (reference sequence). The germline V and J ends were trimmed by 7 bases and 3 bases, with 15 bases remaining between them.

This chain connects TRBV27 to TRBJ2-3; 7 nucleotides align to TRBD2. J was trimmed by 0 bases and V by 6 bases; bases with no gene match: 9. The length of the CDR3 is 16 residues. The germline gives CDR1 MNHEY, CDR2 SMNVEV (reference sequence). In nucleotides, the CDR3 is TGTGCCAGCAGGGGAGGGTGGGACTTTAGCACAGATACGCAGTATTTT. Encoded protein: CASRGGWDFSTDTQYF.

This chain connects TRBV4-2 to TRBJ2-7; D might be TRBD2 (6 bases). V gave up 1 base and J gave up 2 bases, with 18 bases separating them. The germline V gene encodes CDR1 LGHNA and CDR2 YNFKEQ. The CDR3 extends over 17 amino acids. The CDR3 DNA reads TGTGCCAGCAGCCAAGCGTCTGGCGGGACCCTAACCTACGAGCAGTACTTC. Its translation: CASSQASGGTLTYEQYF.

This clone was counted a few times. The chain recombines TRBV27 with TRBJ2-7, with D possibly TRBD2 on 6 matching bases. The CDR3 spans 13 residues. Trimming pared 1 base from V and 7 bases from J, leaving 11 bases between. Germline assignment: CDR1 MNHEY and CDR2 SMNVEV (reference sequence). Here the CDR3 reads CASSLYKGREQYF. DNA of the CDR3: TGTGCCAGCAGTTTATATAAGGGGAGGGAGCAGTACTTC.

The rearrangement links TRBV28 to TRBJ2-7; perhaps TRBD2 as D (6 bases). V lost 3 bases, J lost 5 bases, and 17 bases lay in between. The germline CDR1 and CDR2 sequences are MDHEN and SYDVKM. This CDR3 is 15 amino acids long. CDR3 coding DNA: TGTGCCAGCAGTTTTTCCCCCACCACGGGGGACGAGCAGTACTTC. It translates to CASSFSPTTGDEQYF. The variable domain in full, with the rest retrieved from reference TRBV28 and TRBJ2-7, is DVKVTQSSRYLVKRTGEKVFLECVQDMDHENMFWYRQDPGLGLRLIYFSYDVKMKEKGDIPEGYSVSREKKERFSLILESASTNQTSMYLCASSFSPTTGDEQYFGPGTRLTVT.

The V gene is TRBV9, the J gene TRBJ2-1, with D possibly TRBD1 on 6 matching bases. The CDR3 covers 14 residues. CDR1 is SGDLS, CDR2 YYNGEE, per germline. Between the trimmed V and J ends, which lost 3 bases and 6 bases, there was a span of 13 bases. CDR3: CASSENRGINEQFF. The CDR3 DNA reads as TGTGCCAGCAGCGAAAATAGGGGGATCAATGAGCAGTTCTTC.

The J gene is TRBJ2-7, the V gene TRBV3-1 (or the pseudogene TRBV3-2); D remains unclear. The CDR3 length is 14 residues. Trimming stripped 0 bases from V and 1 base from J, with 7 bases between. Germline values: CDR1 LGHDT, CDR2 YNNKEL (reference sequence). CDR3 region: CASSQDRRSYEQYF. In DNA, the CDR3 is TGTGCCAGCAGCCAAGATAGGCGGTCCTACGAGCAGTACTTC.

The genes are TRBV24-1 and TRBJ2-2; 10 bases align to TRBD2. The germline V gene has CDR1 KGHDR and CDR2 SFDVKD. V shed 6 bases and J 1 base; nucleotides not matched to a gene: 4. The CDR3 loop spans 16 amino acids. The CDR3 DNA is TGTGCCACCAGTATAAGCGGGAGGGGGAACACCGGGGAGCTGTTTTTT. The encoded protein is CATSISGRGNTGELFF.

The genes are TRBV18 and TRBJ2-7; 7 nucleotides match TRBD1. Per germline, CDR1 KGHSH and CDR2 LQKENI. The CDR3 covers 12 residues. V was clipped by 4 bases and J by 4 bases; unmatched bases: 1. CDR3 protein: CASSQGAYEQYF. Written as DNA, the CDR3 is TGTGCCAGCTCACAGGGGGCTTACGAGCAGTACTTC.

The chain recombines TRBV10-3 with TRBJ2-7, with D maybe TRBD1 (6 bases). The germline V gene encodes CDR1 ENHRY and CDR2 SYGVKD. This CDR3 comprises 14 residues. V lost 1 base, J lost 2 bases, and 9 bases lay in between. CDR3 coding DNA: TGTGCCATCAGTGAGTGGGACAAAACCTACGAGCAGTACTTC. Translation gives CAISEWDKTYEQYF.

V and J are TRBV2 and TRBJ2-3; D perhaps matches TRBD2 (5 bases). V lost 8 bases and J lost 0, with 12 bases in between. Germline CDR1 SNHLY, CDR2 FYNNEI. The CDR3 consists of 14 residues. CDR3 residues: CASLSGASTDTQYF. The CDR3 DNA reads TGTGCCAGCTTGAGCGGAGCTAGCACAGATACGCAGTATTTT.

The chain couples TRBV2 to TRBJ2-7; possibly TRBD1 for D (5 bases). Germline V gene sequence: CDR1 SNHLY, CDR2 FYNNEI. The V and J ends lost 2 bases and 5 bases respectively, with 13 bases between them. CDR3 length equals 14 residues. CDR3 coding DNA: TGTGCCAGCAGTGAAAGTGGACAAGAACACGAGCAGTACTTC. It translates to CASSESGQEHEQYF.

This sequence joins TRBV9 and TRBJ1-1; maybe TRBD1 (5 bases). In germline, CDR1 is SGDLS, CDR2 YYNGEE. V was cut by 0 bases and J by 5 bases, with 14 bases left in between. The CDR3 extends over 15 amino acids. This CDR3 is CASSVATGGSTEAFF. In DNA, the CDR3 is TGTGCCAGCAGCGTAGCTACAGGAGGGTCGACTGAAGCTTTCTTT.

The chain combines TRBV2 with TRBJ1-6; D unclear. Germline V gene lookup returns CDR1 SNHLY and CDR2 FYNNEI. Trimming cost V 3 bases and J 4 bases, with 10 bases left between them. The CDR3 runs 15 residues. The CDR3 region is CASSDQGGYNSPLHF. The CDR3 nucleotides are TGTGCCAGCAGTGATCAAGGAGGGTATAATTCACCCCTCCACTTT. Full variable domain (missing parts from reference TRBV2 and TRBJ1-6): EPEVTQTPSHQVTQMGQEVILRCVPISNHLYFYWYRQILGQKVEFLVSFYNNEISEKSEIFDDQFSVERPDGSNFTLKIRSTKLEDSAMYFCASSDQGGYNSPLHFGNGTRLTVT.

The genes are TRBV18 and TRBJ2-7, with D possibly TRBD1 on 5 matching bases. Germline V gene sequence: CDR1 KGHSH, CDR2 LQKENI. This CDR3 contains 15 residues. V lost 0 bases, J lost 1 base, and 10 bases lay in between. CDR3 nucleotides: TGTGCCAGCTCACCACCAGGACACTATTCCTACGAGCAGTACTTC. As protein: CASSPPGHYSYEQYF.

The chain links TRBV19 to TRBJ1-4; 7 bases map to TRBD1. V gave up 9 bases and J gave up 4 bases; unmatched junction bases: 8. CDR1 is LNHDA, CDR2 SQIVND, per germline (reference sequence). This CDR3 spans 14 amino acids. CDR3 nucleotide sequence: TGTGCCAGCCACCCGACAGGGTTTAATGAAAAACTGTTTTTT. It translates to CASHPTGFNEKLFF.

V is TRBV4-3 and J is TRBJ2-3; TRBD2 aligns across 7 bases. In germline, CDR1 is LGHNA, CDR2 YSLEER. V lost 0 bases to trimming and J lost 1 base; unmatched junction nucleotides: 4. This CDR3 region has 16 residues. DNA of the CDR3: TGCGCCAGCAGCCAAGATTCGGGAGGCGGCACAGATACGCAGTATTTT. The encoded protein is CASSQDSGGGTDTQYF.

The J gene is TRBJ2-3, the V gene TRBV19; 8 nucleotides match TRBD1. J lost 3 bases, V lost 4 bases, and 6 bases had no gene match. CDR1 is LNHDA and CDR2 is SQIVND in the germline V gene (reference sequence). The CDR3 contains 15 residues. CDR3 coding DNA: TGTGCCAGTAGTAAAACAGGGGGTGGAACAGATACGCAGTATTTT. Encoded protein: CASSKTGGGTDTQYF.

The CDR3 protein is CASNRQGGYEQYF. The CDR3 nucleotides are TGTGCCAGCAACCGACAGGGTGGCTACGAGCAGTACTTC. The gene calls are TRBV12-3 or TRBV12-4 and TRBJ2-7; 7 bases are shared with TRBD1. The CDR3 loop spans 13 amino acids. J was trimmed by 3 bases and V by 7 bases; bases with no gene match: 6.

The sample holds one count of this clone. The sample carries other DNA sequences with the same CDR3. In nucleotides, the CDR3 is TGTGCCAGTTCTCCAGGTAGCAATCAGCCCCAGCATTTT. It yields the protein CASSPGSNQPQHF. The chain uses TRBV28 and TRBJ1-5; D remains unclear. Germline lookup yields CDR1 MDHEN and CDR2 SYDVKM. CDR3 length equals 13 residues. V was cut by 9 bases and J by 0 bases, with 9 bases left in between.

V usage is TRBV2 and J usage is TRBJ1-6, with D uncertain. CDR1 and CDR2 (germline): SNHLY, FYNNEI. CDR3 length: 14 amino acids. Trimming removed 4 bases at V and 7 bases at J, with 11 bases between. The DNA for the CDR3 is TGTGCCAGCAGTGTGAAGGGCGGGAATTCACCCCTCCACTTT. Residues: CASSVKGGNSPLHF.

The rearrangement joins TRBV7-9 to TRBJ2-1, with D perhaps TRBD2 (5 bases). The CDR3 length is 15 residues. Germline V CDR1 and CDR2: SEHNR, FQNEAQ (reference sequence). The V and J ends lost 1 base and 6 bases respectively, with 13 bases between them. The CDR3 reads CASSLGTQKPNEQFF. The CDR3 bases are TGTGCCAGCAGCTTAGGGACTCAAAAGCCCAATGAGCAGTTCTTC.

As regards this clone: A read error may account for a junction end that differs from germline. V and J are TRBV29-1 and TRBJ2-7; D possibly corresponds to TRBD2 (7 bases). The germline V gene encodes CDR1 SQVTM and CDR2 ANQGSEA. This CDR3 comprises 15 residues. The CDR3 is CRVRGGGGQSGEQYF. Written as DNA, the CDR3 is TGCCGCGTCCGGGGCGGGGGCGGACAGTCGGGGGAGCAGTACTTC.

This clone has a single count. V usage is TRBV19 and J usage is TRBJ1-1; the D gene is possibly TRBD1 (5 bases). Per germline, CDR1 LNHDA and CDR2 SQIVND (reference sequence). The CDR3 consists of 14 residues. V dropped 1 base and J dropped 8 bases, with 14 bases sitting between them. In DNA, the CDR3 is TGTGCCAGTAGTATAGGGGGCAATAGAAAAGAAGCTTTCTTT. Its translation: CASSIGGNRKEAFF. The variable domain in full, completed from reference TRBV19 and TRBJ1-1, reads DGGITQSPKYLFRKEGQNVTLSCEQNLNHDAMYWYRQDPGQGLRLIYYSQIVNDFQKGDIAEGYSVSREKKESFPLTVTSAQKNPTAFYLCASSIGGNRKEAFFGQGTRLTVV.

V gene TRBV5-1 combines with J gene TRBJ2-7; weak D call: TRBD2 (6 bases). The germline V gene encodes CDR1 SGHRS and CDR2 YFSETQ. V was cut by 0 bases and J by 1 base, with 14 bases left in between. The CDR3 is made up of 16 amino acids. This CDR3 is CASSLVGSGGSYEQYF. CDR3 sequence (DNA): TGCGCCAGCAGCTTGGTTGGGTCCGGGGGATCCTACGAGCAGTACTTC.

The chain is built from TRBV27 and TRBJ2-7, with D possibly TRBD2 on 6 matching bases. V was trimmed by 3 bases and J by 2 bases, leaving 11 bases between them. The germline gives CDR1 MNHEY, CDR2 SMNVEV (reference sequence). The CDR3 has 14 residues. CDR3: CASSFRRGTYEQYF. CDR3 coding DNA: TGTGCCAGCAGTTTTAGGCGGGGCACCTACGAGCAGTACTTC.